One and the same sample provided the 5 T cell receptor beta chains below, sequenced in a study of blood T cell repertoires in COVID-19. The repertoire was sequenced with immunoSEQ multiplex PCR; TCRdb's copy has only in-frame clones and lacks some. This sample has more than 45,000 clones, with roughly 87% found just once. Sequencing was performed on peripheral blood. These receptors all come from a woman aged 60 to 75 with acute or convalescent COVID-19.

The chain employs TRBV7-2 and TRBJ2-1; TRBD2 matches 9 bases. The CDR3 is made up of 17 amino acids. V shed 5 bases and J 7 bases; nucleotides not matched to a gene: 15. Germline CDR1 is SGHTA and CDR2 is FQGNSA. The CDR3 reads CASSRQGVAGGRNEQFF. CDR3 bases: TGTGCCAGCAGCCGGCAGGGAGTGGCGGGGGGGCGAAATGAGCAGTTCTTC.

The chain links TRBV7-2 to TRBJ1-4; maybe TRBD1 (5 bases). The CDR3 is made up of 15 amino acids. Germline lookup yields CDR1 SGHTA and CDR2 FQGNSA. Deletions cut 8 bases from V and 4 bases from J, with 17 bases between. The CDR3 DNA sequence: TGTGCCAGCTCCAATATGCGGGGCATTAATGAAAAACTGTTTTTT. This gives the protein CASSNMRGINEKLFF.

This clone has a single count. CDR3 residues: CASSIRGLASSYNEQFF. For the CDR3, the DNA is TGTGCCAGTAGTATAAGGGGACTAGCAAGCTCCTACAATGAGCAGTTCTTC. The chain couples TRBV19 to TRBJ2-1; 9 positions match TRBD2. Trimming at V came to 2 bases and at J to 0 bases, leaving 5 bases not matched to a gene. CDR1 is LNHDA and CDR2 is SQIVND in the germline V gene (reference sequence). The CDR3 sequence is 17 residues long.

The CDR3 DNA reads TGTGCCAGCAGTTACCTGGACACGAACACCGGGGAGCTGTTTTTT. Translation gives CASSYLDTNTGELFF. This chain links TRBV6-2 or TRBV6-3 with TRBJ2-2; weak D call: TRBD1 (5 bases). Germline loops: CDR1 MNHEY, CDR2 SVGEGT. V was shortened by 2 bases and J by 0 bases, with 7 bases between the two germline ends. The CDR3 totals 15 residues.

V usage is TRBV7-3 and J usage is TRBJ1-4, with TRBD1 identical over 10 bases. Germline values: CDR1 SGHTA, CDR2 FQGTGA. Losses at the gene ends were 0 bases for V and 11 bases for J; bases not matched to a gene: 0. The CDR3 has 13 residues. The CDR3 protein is CASSLTTGGKLFF. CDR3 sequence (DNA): TGTGCCAGCAGCTTAACGACAGGGGGCAAACTGTTTTTT.